The 20 T cell receptor beta chains below all came from one sample that was sequenced in a study of Ad26.COV2.S vaccination and SARS-CoV-2 variants. The protocol was immunoSEQ multiplex PCR, while the TCRdb copy is restricted to in-frame clones and leaves out a portion. The table lists some 500,000 clones, nearly 90% of them singletons. The treatment: 15 to 20 received Ad26.COV2.S at low or high dose, single or two shots; five or six received placebo; per-sample allocation not given. Collection of samples fell on day 63 after the first vaccine or placebo injection. Sequenced here: peripheral blood, sampled in a trial of Ad26.COV2.S vaccine versus placebo. These receptors all stem from a person between 18 and 60 years old who received the Ad26.COV2.S COVID-19 vaccine or a placebo.

This clone is a singleton in its sample. The gene calls are TRBV11-3 and TRBJ2-1, with D unclear. V was cut by 2 bases and J by 0 bases, with 8 bases left in between. CDR1 is SGHNT and CDR2 is YENEEA in the germline V gene. The CDR3 contains 15 residues. CDR3 residues: CASSLLRSSYNEQFF. CDR3 sequence (DNA): TGTGCCAGCAGCTTATTACGGAGCTCCTACAATGAGCAGTTCTTC. The whole variable domain, filled in from reference TRBV11-3 and TRBJ2-1, reads EAGVVQSPRYKIIEKKQPVAFWCNPISGHNTLYWYLQNLGQGPELLIRYENEEAVDDSQLPKDRFSAERLKGVDSTLKIQPAELGDSAVYLCASSLLRSSYNEQFFGPGTRLTVL.

The chain has TRBV28 and TRBJ1-2, with 7 bases fitting TRBD1. Germline CDR1 is MDHEN and CDR2 is SYDVKM. The junction had 6 bases not matched to a gene; V was cut back by 6 bases and J by 5 bases. CDR3 length: 13 amino acids. The CDR3 DNA reads as TGTGCCAGCAGAAGGGACAGCGCTTATGGCTACACCTTC. Translated: CASRRDSAYGYTF.

This rearrangement joins TRBV5-8 to TRBJ1-2; D is perhaps TRBD1 (6 bases). The CDR3 runs 16 residues. V lost 1 base and J lost 1, with 14 bases in between. The germline V gene has CDR1 SGHTS and CDR2 YDEGEE. The CDR3 sequence is CASSLSRGWGNYGYTF. For the CDR3, the DNA is TGTGCCAGCAGCTTGTCCAGGGGATGGGGTAACTATGGCTACACCTTC.

The V gene is TRBV13, the J gene TRBJ2-3; D is undetermined. V was cut by 10 bases and J by 0 bases, with 11 bases left in between. Germline V gives CDR1 PRHDT, CDR2 FYEKMQ (reference sequence). CDR3 length: 13 residues. The DNA for the CDR3 is TGTGCCACTTCGGACCGAAGCACAGATACGCAGTATTTT. Protein sequence: CATSDRSTDTQYF. The entire variable domain, with the rest obtained from reference TRBV13 and TRBJ2-3, is as follows: AAGVIQSPRHLIKEKRETATLKCYPIPRHDTVYWYQQGPGQDPQFLISFYEKMQSDKGSIPDRFSAQQFSDYHSELNMSSLELGDSALYFCATSDRSTDTQYFGPGTRLTVL.

This clone was recorded a few times. The chain has TRBV6-5 and TRBJ1-2; TRBD1 matches at 7 bases. Germline lookup yields CDR1 MNHEY and CDR2 SVGAGI. The CDR3 runs 12 residues. V lost 6 bases and J lost 4; bases outside the gene matches: 2. The CDR3 sequence is CASRTGSYGYTF. For the CDR3, the DNA is TGTGCCAGCAGGACAGGGAGCTATGGCTACACCTTC.

The rearrangement uses TRBV7-3 and TRBJ2-1; D gene uncertain. Germline lookup yields CDR1 SGHTA and CDR2 FQGTGA. V gave up 1 base and J gave up 3 bases, with 13 bases separating them. The CDR3 consists of 16 residues. Here the CDR3 reads CASSLMARSSYNEQFF. DNA of the CDR3: TGTGCCAGCAGCTTAATGGCTCGTAGCAGCTACAATGAGCAGTTCTTC.

The chain carries TRBV5-1 and TRBJ2-1; 14 bases fit TRBD2. CDR1 and CDR2 (germline): SGHRS, YFSETQ. The CDR3 is 15 amino acids. Trimming at V came to 4 bases and at J to 7 bases, leaving 4 bases not matched to a gene. This chain's CDR3 is CASSPGLAGVNEQFF. CDR3 bases: TGCGCCAGCAGCCCGGGACTAGCGGGAGTTAATGAGCAGTTCTTC.

The chain uses TRBV7-2 and TRBJ2-7; maybe TRBD1 (6 bases). V was clipped by 3 bases and J by 3 bases, with 12 bases between them. The CDR3 extends over 14 amino acids. Germline values: CDR1 SGHTA, CDR2 FQGNSA. CDR3 in DNA: TGTGCCAGCAGCTTGATACAGGGCTACTACGAGCAGTACGTC. It is translated as CASSLIQGYYEQYV.

The V and J genes are TRBV27 and TRBJ1-5, with D unresolved. Germline-derived CDR1 and CDR2 are MNHEY and SMNVEV (reference sequence). The CDR3 is made up of 15 amino acids. The germline V and J ends were trimmed by 6 bases and 3 bases, with 15 bases remaining between them. The CDR3, as DNA: TGTGCCAGCAGGCGACTTGGGATATTCAATCAGCCCCAGCATTTT. Protein product: CASRRLGIFNQPQHF.

This chain uses TRBV10-3 with TRBJ2-2, with 7 nucleotides matching TRBD1. Germline CDR1 ENHRY, CDR2 SYGVKD. The V and J ends lost 11 bases and 7 bases, in that order; junction bases with no gene match: 4. The CDR3 is 11 amino acids. CDR3 region: CALGQDGELFF. CDR3 DNA: TGTGCCCTAGGACAGGACGGGGAGCTGTTTTTT.

V usage is TRBV7-8 and J usage is TRBJ2-7; D may be TRBD2 (5 bases). CDR1 and CDR2 (germline): SGHVS, FQNEAQ. The length of the CDR3 is 14 residues. V shed 7 bases and J shed 3 bases, with 16 bases lying between them. The CDR3 protein is CASTRRGLDYEQYF. DNA for the CDR3: TGTGCCAGCACCCGACGGGGATTGGACTACGAGCAGTACTTC.

The gene calls are TRBV7-9 and TRBJ2-7, with D perhaps given as TRBD1 or TRBD2 (5 bases each). The CDR3 has 12 amino acids. V lost 5 bases to trimming and J lost 4 bases, with 9 bases between them. Germline CDR1 SEHNR, CDR2 FQNEAQ (reference sequence). The CDR3 region has the DNA TGTGCCAGCAGCCGGGACGGTTACGAGCAGTACGTC. Translation: CASSRDGYEQYV.

As DNA, the CDR3 is TGTGCCAGCAGCCAGATCGGGGGGACTAGAGGCACAGATACGCAGTATTTT. Translating gives CASSQIGGTRGTDTQYF. The chain links TRBV7-2 to TRBJ2-3; 8 nucleotides align to TRBD2. Trimming cost V 5 bases and J 1 base; bases outside gene matches: 11. Germline loops: CDR1 SGHTA, CDR2 FQGNSA. The CDR3 has 17 residues.

This sequence joins TRBV29-1 and TRBJ1-4; 9 nucleotides match TRBD1. With V trimmed by 5 bases and J by 8 bases, 3 bases remained unmatched. This CDR3 has 12 amino acids. Per germline, CDR1 SQVTM and CDR2 ANQGSEA. The CDR3 spells CSVTGGAEKLFF. Written as DNA, the CDR3 is TGCAGCGTTACAGGGGGCGCGGAAAAACTGTTTTTT.

The chain carries TRBV7-3 and TRBJ2-3; 7 positions match TRBD1. The J segment lost 4 bases and the V segment lost 5 bases, leaving 3 bases of the junction unmatched. In germline, CDR1 is SGHTA, CDR2 FQGTGA. This CDR3 spans 13 amino acids. CDR3 protein: CASSQGVADTQYF. The DNA of the CDR3 is TGTGCCAGCAGCCAGGGGGTGGCAGATACGCAGTATTTT.

This chain uses TRBV10-2 with TRBJ2-7; D is tentatively TRBD1 or TRBD2 (6 bases each). This CDR3 spans 12 amino acids. Looked up from germline, CDR1 is WSHSY and CDR2 is SAAADI. Between the trimmed V and J ends, which lost 8 bases and 5 bases, there was a span of 13 bases. The CDR3 DNA is TGCGCCAGCTATGGAGGGGGTCACGAGCAGTACTTC. It is translated as CASYGGGHEQYF.

This chain uses TRBV28 with TRBJ2-1; TRBD2 aligns across 11 bases. CDR1 MDHEN and CDR2 SYDVKM come from the germline V gene. Unmatched junction bases numbered 3, after V lost 2 bases and J lost 3 bases. The CDR3 is 16 residues long. The CDR3 region has the DNA TGTGCCAGCAGTTTAATGGGACTAGCGGACTACAATGAGCAGTTCTTC. It translates to CASSLMGLADYNEQFF. Supplemented by reference TRBV28 and TRBJ2-1, the full variable domain reads DVKVTQSSRYLVKRTGEKVFLECVQDMDHENMFWYRQDPGLGLRLIYFSYDVKMKEKGDIPEGYSVSREKKERFSLILESASTNQTSMYLCASSLMGLADYNEQFFGPGTRLTVL.

V gene TRBV5-6 combines with J gene TRBJ1-2; 7 bases map to TRBD1. The CDR3 consists of 14 residues. Per germline, CDR1 SGHDT and CDR2 YYEEEE. V trimming: 5 bases; J trimming: 4 bases; junction bases outside the gene matches: 8. The CDR3, as DNA: TGTGCCAGCAGGGAACTATCAGGGGGCTATGGCTACACCTTC. Translation gives CASRELSGGYGYTF.

The chain employs TRBV2 and TRBJ1-1; D call uncertain. The V gene's germline CDR1 is SNHLY and CDR2 FYNNEI. This CDR3 region has 16 residues. V was shortened by 3 bases and J by 7 bases, with 21 bases between the two germline ends. In DNA, the CDR3 is TGTGCCAGCAGTGATCTATACATATTGGAGGGTGATGAAGCTTTCTTT. Encoded protein: CASSDLYILEGDEAFF.

The rearrangement links TRBV4-1 to TRBJ1-1; 7 bases match TRBD1. Germline CDR1 MGHRA, CDR2 YSYEKL. J gave up 6 bases and V 3 bases, and 10 bases lay outside the gene matches. The CDR3 consists of 15 residues. The CDR3 reads CASSHHPQGTAEAFF. The CDR3 DNA sequence: TGCGCCAGCAGCCATCACCCACAGGGGACCGCTGAAGCTTTCTTT.